This T cell receptor (beta chain) was documented in a study of metastatic and nonmetastatic thyroid tumors. The wider study: Both malignant and benign thyroid patients supplied peripheral blood and tumor or nodule tissue samples, across which the repertoires of these patients were then compared.

Regarding this clone: What it binds is not known.

Before thyroid surgery, none of the patients had received any treatment. Per the study methods: The study took CDR3 differences across clinicopathological groups and made a distant-metastasis classifier for papillary thyroid cancer from them. TCRdb reanalyzed the PCR reads via MiXCR. TCRdb's processing, not the authors', yielded these V and J calls. The table has about 69,000 clones, approximately 15% seen once. V dropped 4 bases and J dropped 2; count of bases not matched to a gene: 7. This CDR3 has 14 residues. Per germline, CDR1 DFQATT and CDR2 SNEGSKA (reference sequence). Study-level findings and limits: The reported finding was significantly higher TCR beta diversity in malignant thyroid tumors relative to benign nodules, in blood and tumor.

The sequencing input was blood. The V and J genes are TRBV20-1 and TRBJ2-7, with 8 nucleotides matching TRBD2. This TCR was recovered from a male donor with papillary thyroid cancer or a benign thyroid nodule (not recorded which). Some clones in this sample may be carry-over from other donors' samples. The CDR3 sequence: CSAKPAGATYEQYF. Here the CDR3 DNA reads TGCAGTGCTAAACCAGCGGGAGCAACCTACGAGCAGTACTTC.